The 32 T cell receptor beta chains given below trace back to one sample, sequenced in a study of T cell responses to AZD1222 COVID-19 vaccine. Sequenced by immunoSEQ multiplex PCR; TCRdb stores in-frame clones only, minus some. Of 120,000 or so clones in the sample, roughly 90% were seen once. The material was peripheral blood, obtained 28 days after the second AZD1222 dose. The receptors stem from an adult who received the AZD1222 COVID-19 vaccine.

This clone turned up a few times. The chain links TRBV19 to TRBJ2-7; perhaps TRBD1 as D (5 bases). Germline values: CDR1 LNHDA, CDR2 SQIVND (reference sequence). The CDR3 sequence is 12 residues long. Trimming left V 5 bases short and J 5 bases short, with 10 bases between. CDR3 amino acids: CASSVNRNEQYF. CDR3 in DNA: TGTGCCAGTAGTGTTAACAGGAACGAGCAGTACTTC.

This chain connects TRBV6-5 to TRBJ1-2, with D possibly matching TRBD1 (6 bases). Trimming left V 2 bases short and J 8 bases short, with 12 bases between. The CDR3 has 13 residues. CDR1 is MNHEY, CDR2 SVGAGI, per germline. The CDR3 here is CASSYNRAGGYTF. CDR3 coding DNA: TGTGCCAGCAGTTACAACAGGGCAGGGGGCTACACCTTC.

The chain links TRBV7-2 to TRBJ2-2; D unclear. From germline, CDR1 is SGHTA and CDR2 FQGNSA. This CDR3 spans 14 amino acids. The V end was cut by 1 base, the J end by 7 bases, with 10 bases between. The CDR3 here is CASSLGGGGGELFF. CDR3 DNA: TGTGCCAGCAGCTTAGGAGGCGGCGGCGGGGAGCTGTTTTTT.

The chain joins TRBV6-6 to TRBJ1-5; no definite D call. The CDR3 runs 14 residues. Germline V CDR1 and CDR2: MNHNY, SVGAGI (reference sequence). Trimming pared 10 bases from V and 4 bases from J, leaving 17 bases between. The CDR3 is CATNPLSGNQPQHF. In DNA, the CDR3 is TGTGCCACCAACCCTCTGTCCGGAAATCAGCCCCAGCATTTT.

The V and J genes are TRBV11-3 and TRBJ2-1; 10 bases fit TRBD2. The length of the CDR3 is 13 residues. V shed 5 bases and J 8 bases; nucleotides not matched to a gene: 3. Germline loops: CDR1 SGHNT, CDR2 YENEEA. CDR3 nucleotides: TGTGCCAGCAGCCCTAGCGGGAGCGATGAGCAGTTCTTC. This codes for CASSPSGSDEQFF.

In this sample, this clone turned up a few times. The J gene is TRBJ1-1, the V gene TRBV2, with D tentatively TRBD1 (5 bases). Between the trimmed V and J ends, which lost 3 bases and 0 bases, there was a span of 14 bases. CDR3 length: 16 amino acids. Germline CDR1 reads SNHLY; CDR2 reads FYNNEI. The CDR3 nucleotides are TGTGCCAGCAGTGACAATATAGGCAGGGTGAACACTGAAGCTTTCTTT. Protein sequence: CASSDNIGRVNTEAFF. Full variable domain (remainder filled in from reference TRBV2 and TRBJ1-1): EPEVTQTPSHQVTQMGQEVILRCVPISNHLYFYWYRQILGQKVEFLVSFYNNEISEKSEIFDDQFSVERPDGSNFTLKIRSTKLEDSAMYFCASSDNIGRVNTEAFFGQGTRLTVV.

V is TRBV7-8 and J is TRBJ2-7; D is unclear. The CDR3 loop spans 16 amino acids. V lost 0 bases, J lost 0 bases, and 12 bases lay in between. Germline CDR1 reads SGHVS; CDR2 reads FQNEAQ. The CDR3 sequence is CASSLAISSSSYEQYF. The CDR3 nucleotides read TGTGCCAGCAGCTTAGCGATCTCGTCTAGCTCCTACGAGCAGTACTTC.

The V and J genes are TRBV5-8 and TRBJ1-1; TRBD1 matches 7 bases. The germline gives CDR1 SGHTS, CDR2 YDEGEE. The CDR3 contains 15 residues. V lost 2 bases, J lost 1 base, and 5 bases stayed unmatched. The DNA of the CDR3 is TGTGCCAGCAGCTTCGGGGACAGACAGAACACTGAAGCTTTCTTT. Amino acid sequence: CASSFGDRQNTEAFF.

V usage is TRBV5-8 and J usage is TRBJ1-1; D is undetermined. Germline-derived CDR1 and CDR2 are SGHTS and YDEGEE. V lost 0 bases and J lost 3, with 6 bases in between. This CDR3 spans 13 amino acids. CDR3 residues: CASSLVRDTEAFF. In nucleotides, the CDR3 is TGTGCCAGCAGCTTGGTCCGGGACACTGAAGCTTTCTTT.

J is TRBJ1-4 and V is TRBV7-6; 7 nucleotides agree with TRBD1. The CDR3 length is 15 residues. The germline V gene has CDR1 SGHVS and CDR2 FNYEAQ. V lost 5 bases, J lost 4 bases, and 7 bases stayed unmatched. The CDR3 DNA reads TGTGCCAGCAGCGCCTGGACAGGAGATAATGAAAAACTGTTTTTT. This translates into CASSAWTGDNEKLFF.

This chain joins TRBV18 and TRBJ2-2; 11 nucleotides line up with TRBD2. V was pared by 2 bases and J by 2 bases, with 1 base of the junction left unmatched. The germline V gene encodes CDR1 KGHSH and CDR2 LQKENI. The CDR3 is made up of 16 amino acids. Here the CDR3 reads CASSPTSGGNTGELFF. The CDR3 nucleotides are TGTGCCAGCTCACCAACTAGCGGGGGCAACACCGGGGAGCTGTTTTTT.

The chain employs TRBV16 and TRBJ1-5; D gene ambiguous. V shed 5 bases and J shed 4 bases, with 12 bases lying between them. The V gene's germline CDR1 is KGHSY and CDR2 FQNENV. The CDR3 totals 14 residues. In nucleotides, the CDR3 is TGTGCCAGCAGCATCGACCAGGCAAATCAGCCCCAGCATTTT. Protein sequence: CASSIDQANQPQHF.

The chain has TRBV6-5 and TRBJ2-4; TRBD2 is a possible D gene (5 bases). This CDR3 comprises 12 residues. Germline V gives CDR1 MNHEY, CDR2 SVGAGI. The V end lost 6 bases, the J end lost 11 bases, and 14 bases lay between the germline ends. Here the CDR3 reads CASRDTAALQYF. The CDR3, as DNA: TGTGCCAGCAGAGATACAGCGGCCCTTCAGTACTTC.

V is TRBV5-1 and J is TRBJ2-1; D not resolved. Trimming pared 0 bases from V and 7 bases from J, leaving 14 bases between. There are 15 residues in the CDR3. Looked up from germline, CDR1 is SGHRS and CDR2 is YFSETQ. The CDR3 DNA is TGCGCCAGCAGCTTGGTCTCTGGGCTTGGAAATGAGCAGTTCTTC. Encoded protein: CASSLVSGLGNEQFF.

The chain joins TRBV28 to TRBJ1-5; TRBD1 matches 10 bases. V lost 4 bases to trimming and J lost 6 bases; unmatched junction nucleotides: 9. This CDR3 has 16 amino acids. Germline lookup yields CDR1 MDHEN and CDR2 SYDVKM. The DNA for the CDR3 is TGTGCCAGCAGTTCACCCGGGACAGGGGATCGTCAGCCCCAGCATTTT. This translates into CASSSPGTGDRQPQHF.

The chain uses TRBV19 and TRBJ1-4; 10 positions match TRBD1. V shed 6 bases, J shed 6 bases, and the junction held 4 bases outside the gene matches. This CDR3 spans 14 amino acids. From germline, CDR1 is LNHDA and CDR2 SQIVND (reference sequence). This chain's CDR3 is CASSSGTGDEKLFF. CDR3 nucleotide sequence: TGTGCCAGTAGCTCCGGGACAGGGGATGAAAAACTGTTTTTT.

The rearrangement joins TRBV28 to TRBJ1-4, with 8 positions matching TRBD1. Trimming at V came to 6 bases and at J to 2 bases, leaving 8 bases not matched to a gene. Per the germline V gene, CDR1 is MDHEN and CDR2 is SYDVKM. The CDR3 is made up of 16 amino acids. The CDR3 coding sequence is TGTGCCAGCAGGCATCAGGGACAGGCGACTAATGAAAAACTGTTTTTT. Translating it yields CASRHQGQATNEKLFF.

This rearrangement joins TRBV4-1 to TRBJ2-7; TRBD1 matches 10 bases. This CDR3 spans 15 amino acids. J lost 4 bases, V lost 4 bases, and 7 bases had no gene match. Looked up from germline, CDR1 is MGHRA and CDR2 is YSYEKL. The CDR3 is CASSRTGTGEYEQYF. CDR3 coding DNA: TGCGCCAGCAGCCGAACAGGGACAGGGGAATACGAGCAGTACTTC.

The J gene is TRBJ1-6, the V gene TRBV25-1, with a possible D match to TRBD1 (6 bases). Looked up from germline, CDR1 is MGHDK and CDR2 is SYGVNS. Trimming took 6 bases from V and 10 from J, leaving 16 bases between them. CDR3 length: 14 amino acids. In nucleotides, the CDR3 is TGTGCCAGCAGAACACAGGGTTTGGGCTCACCCCTCCACTTT. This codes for CASRTQGLGSPLHF.

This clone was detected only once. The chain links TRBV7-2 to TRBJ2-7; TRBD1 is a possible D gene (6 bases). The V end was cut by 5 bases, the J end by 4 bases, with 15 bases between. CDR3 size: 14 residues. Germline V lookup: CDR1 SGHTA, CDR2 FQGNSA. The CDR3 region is CASSPISDRYEQYF. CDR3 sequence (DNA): TGTGCCAGCAGCCCGATATCCGACAGGTACGAGCAGTACTTC.

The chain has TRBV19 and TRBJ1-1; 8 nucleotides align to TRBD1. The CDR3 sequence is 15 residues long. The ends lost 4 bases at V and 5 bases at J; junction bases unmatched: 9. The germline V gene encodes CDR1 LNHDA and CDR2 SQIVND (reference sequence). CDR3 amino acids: CASSTQGQGGTEAFF. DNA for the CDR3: TGTGCCAGTAGTACGCAAGGACAGGGAGGGACTGAAGCTTTCTTT.

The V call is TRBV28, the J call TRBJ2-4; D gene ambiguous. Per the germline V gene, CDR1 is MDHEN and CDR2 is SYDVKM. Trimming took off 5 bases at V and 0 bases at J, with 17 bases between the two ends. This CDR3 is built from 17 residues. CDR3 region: CASSGRSPALAKNIQYF. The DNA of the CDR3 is TGTGCCAGCAGTGGCAGGAGTCCCGCGTTAGCCAAAAACATTCAGTACTTC.

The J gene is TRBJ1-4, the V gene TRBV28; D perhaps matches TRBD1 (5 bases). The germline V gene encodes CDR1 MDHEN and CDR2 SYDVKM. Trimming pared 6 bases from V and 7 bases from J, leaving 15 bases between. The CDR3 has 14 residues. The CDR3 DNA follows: TGTGCCAGCAGATGGGGGTCAGGGAGTGAAAAACTGTTTTTT. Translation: CASRWGSGSEKLFF.

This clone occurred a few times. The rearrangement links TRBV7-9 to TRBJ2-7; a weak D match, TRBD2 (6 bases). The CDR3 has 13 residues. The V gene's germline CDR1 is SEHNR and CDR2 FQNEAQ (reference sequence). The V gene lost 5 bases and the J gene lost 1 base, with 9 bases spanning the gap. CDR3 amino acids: CASSVGGSYEQYF. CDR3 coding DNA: TGTGCCAGCAGCGTCGGGGGTTCCTACGAGCAGTACTTC.

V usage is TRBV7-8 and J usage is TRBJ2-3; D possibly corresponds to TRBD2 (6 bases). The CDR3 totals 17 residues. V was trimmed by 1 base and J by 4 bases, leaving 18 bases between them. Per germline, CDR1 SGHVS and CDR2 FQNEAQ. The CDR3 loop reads CASSLGLGRGRADTQYF. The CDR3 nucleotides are TGTGCCAGCAGCTTAGGTCTCGGGCGGGGTCGAGCAGATACGCAGTATTTT.

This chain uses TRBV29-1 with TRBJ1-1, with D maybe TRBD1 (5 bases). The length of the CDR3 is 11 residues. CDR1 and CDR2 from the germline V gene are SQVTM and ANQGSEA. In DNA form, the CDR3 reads TGCGGGACGGCTGAGGCCACTGAAGCTTTCTTT. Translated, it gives CGTAEATEAFF.

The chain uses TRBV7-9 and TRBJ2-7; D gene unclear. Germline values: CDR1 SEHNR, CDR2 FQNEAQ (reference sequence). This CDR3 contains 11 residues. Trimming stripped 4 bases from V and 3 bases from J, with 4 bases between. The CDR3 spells CASSYLYEQYF. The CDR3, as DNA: TGTGCCAGCAGCTACCTCTACGAGCAGTACTTC.

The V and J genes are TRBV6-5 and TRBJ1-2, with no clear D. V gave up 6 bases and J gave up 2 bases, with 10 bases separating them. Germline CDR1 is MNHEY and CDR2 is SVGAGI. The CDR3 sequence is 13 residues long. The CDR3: CASRSTENYGYTF. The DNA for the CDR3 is TGTGCCAGCAGATCCACAGAGAACTATGGCTACACCTTC.

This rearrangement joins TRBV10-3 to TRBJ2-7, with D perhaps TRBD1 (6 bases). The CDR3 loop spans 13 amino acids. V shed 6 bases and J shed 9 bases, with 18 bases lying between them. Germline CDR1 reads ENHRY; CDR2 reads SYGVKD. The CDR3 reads CAIRSSGDHGQYF. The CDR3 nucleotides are TGTGCCATCAGATCCTCAGGGGACCACGGGCAGTACTTC.

The CDR3 DNA reads as TGTGCCAGCTCACCTGAGGGGAGCGTTCAGCCCCAGCATTTT. Its translation is CASSPEGSVQPQHF. The rearrangement uses TRBV18 and TRBJ1-5, with D perhaps TRBD1 (5 bases). This CDR3 is built from 14 residues. Germline loops: CDR1 KGHSH, CDR2 LQKENI. V shed 3 bases and J shed 6 bases, with 12 bases lying between them.

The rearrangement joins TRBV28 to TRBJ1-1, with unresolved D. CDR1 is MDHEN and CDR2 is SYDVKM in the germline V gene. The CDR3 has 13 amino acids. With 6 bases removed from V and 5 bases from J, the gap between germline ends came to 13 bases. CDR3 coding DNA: TGTGCCAGCAGCACAACACTGAGAACTGAAGCTTTCTTT. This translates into CASSTTLRTEAFF.

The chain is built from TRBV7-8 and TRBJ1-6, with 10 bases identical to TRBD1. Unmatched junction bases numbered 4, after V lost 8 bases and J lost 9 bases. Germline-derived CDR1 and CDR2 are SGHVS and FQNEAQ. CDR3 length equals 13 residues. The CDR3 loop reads CASRDRGVSPLHF. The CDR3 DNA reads TGTGCCAGCCGGGACAGGGGCGTTTCACCCCTCCACTTT.